A selection of T cell receptor beta chains follows, all from one sample in a study of blood T cell repertoires in COVID-19. Libraries were prepared by immunoSEQ multiplex PCR; TCRdb keeps only in-frame clonotypes and omits some of them. The sample consists of about 160,000 clones, under 90% of them appearing once. Input material: PBMCs or T cells enriched from blood (not recorded which). All receptors derive from a man in his 60s who had recovered from COVID-19. Both conserved end residues are part of each CDR3. D genes are given only for firm matches. For some rows the clone size is stated as once, few or many, or as a class when expanded; others skip it.

J: TRBJ2-7
D: TRBD1
size: many
V: TRBV5-1
DNA: TGCGCCAGCAGCAAGGGACAGTCCTACGAGCAGTACTTC
CDR3: CASSKGQSYEQYF

J: TRBJ2-3
D: -
size: -
V: TRBV15
DNA: TGTGCCACCAGCAGGGCCACAGATACGCAGTATTTT
CDR3: CATSRATDTQYF

J: TRBJ2-5
D: TRBD2
size: -
V: TRBV7-7
DNA: TGTGCTAGCAGCTTAGCCGGGCGTTTAGCGGGAGGCGGCGAGACCCAGTACTTC
CDR3: CASSLAGRLAGGGETQYF

J: TRBJ1-1
D: -
size: -
V: TRBV5-5
DNA: TGTGCCAGCAGCTTTAGGAACACTGAAGCTTTCTTT
CDR3: CASSFRNTEAFF

J: TRBJ2-7
D: -
size: -
V: TRBV2
DNA: TGTGCCAGCAGGGAGGCTTCTACCTACGAGCAGTACTTC
CDR3: CASREASTYEQYF

J: TRBJ2-3
D: TRBD2
size: -
V: TRBV24-1
DNA: TGTGCCACCAGTGATTTGCCGGGGGAGGGCGCAGATACGCAGTATTTT
CDR3: CATSDLPGEGADTQYF

J: TRBJ2-4
D: TRBD2
size: -
V: TRBV4-1
DNA: TGCGCCAGCAGCCAAGATATTGGACTAGCGAACATTCAGTACTTC
CDR3: CASSQDIGLANIQYF

J: TRBJ2-1
D: -
size: few
V: TRBV11-3
DNA: TGTGCCAGCAGCTTAGGTCCAGGCGCGGGCAATGAGCAGTTCTTC
CDR3: CASSLGPGAGNEQFF

J: TRBJ2-4
D: -
size: once
V: TRBV20-1
DNA: TGCAGTGCTAGTAGGGAGGTCAAAAACATTCAGTACTTC
CDR3: CSASREVKNIQYF

J: TRBJ2-6
D: -
size: -
V: TRBV5-5
DNA: TGTGCCAGCAGCGAAACAGGGTTTGGGGCCAACGTCCTGACTTTC
CDR3: CASSETGFGANVLTF

J: TRBJ1-5
D: -
size: -
V: TRBV11-2
DNA: TGTGCCAGCAGCCGGGGGACCGTCAATCAGCCCCAGCATTTT
CDR3: CASSRGTVNQPQHF

J: TRBJ1-6
D: -
size: once
V: TRBV12-5
DNA: TGTGCTAGTGGCCCGGGGAGTTCACCCCTCCACTTT
CDR3: CASGPGSSPLHF

J: TRBJ2-1
D: TRBD2
size: once
V: TRBV4-2
DNA: TGTGCCAGCAGCCCGGTCCCGCCCGGGACAGCGAGGACTAGCGGGAGGTGGAATGAGCAGTTCTTC
CDR3: CASSPVPPGTARTSGRWNEQFF

J: TRBJ2-2
D: TRBD2
size: -
V: TRBV5-1
DNA: TGCGCCAGCAGCGGGGGACTAGCGACCGGGGAGCTGTTTTTT
CDR3: CASSGGLATGELFF

J: TRBJ1-5
D: -
size: -
V: TRBV28
DNA: TGTGCCAGCAGCTCCTTTGGGCCAAATCAGCCCCAGCATTTT
CDR3: CASSSFGPNQPQHF

J: TRBJ2-1
D: TRBD2
size: -
V: TRBV19
DNA: TGTGCCAGTAGTAGGCTAGCGGGAGCGGTGGGGAATGAGCAGTTCTTC
CDR3: CASSRLAGAVGNEQFF

J: TRBJ2-1
D: -
size: -
V: TRBV9
DNA: TGTGCCAGCAGCACCCAACTAACTAACAATGAGCAGTTCTTC
CDR3: CASSTQLTNNEQFF

J: TRBJ1-5
D: -
size: -
V: TRBV2
DNA: TGTGCCAGCAGTGGGCTAGGCAATCAGCCCCAGCATTTT
CDR3: CASSGLGNQPQHF

J: TRBJ2-2
D: -
size: -
V: TRBV11-3
DNA: TGTGCCAGCAGCACCCGACGGGGAGGCACCGGGGAGCTGTTTTTT
CDR3: CASSTRRGGTGELFF

J: TRBJ2-3
D: TRBD1
size: -
V: TRBV6-1
DNA: TGTGCCAGCAGTGAAGTGGTACGGCCAGGGGGAGTTACGCAGTATTTT
CDR3: CASSEVVRPGGVTQYF